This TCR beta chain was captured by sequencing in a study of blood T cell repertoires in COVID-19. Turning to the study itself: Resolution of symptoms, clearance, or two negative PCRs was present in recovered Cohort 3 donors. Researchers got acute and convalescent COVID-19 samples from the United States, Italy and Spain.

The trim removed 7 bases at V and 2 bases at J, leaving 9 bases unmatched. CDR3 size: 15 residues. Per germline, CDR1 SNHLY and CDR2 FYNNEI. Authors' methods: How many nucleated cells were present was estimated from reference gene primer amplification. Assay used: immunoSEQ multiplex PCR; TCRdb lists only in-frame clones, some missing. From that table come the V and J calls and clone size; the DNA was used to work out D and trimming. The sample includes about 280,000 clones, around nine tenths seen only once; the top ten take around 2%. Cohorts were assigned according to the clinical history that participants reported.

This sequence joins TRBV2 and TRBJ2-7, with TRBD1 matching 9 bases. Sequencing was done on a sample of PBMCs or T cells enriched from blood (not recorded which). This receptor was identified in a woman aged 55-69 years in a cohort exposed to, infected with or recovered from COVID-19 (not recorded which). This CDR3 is CASTIKQGATYEQYF. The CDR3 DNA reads TGTGCCAGCACGATCAAACAGGGGGCTACCTACGAGCAGTACTTC.